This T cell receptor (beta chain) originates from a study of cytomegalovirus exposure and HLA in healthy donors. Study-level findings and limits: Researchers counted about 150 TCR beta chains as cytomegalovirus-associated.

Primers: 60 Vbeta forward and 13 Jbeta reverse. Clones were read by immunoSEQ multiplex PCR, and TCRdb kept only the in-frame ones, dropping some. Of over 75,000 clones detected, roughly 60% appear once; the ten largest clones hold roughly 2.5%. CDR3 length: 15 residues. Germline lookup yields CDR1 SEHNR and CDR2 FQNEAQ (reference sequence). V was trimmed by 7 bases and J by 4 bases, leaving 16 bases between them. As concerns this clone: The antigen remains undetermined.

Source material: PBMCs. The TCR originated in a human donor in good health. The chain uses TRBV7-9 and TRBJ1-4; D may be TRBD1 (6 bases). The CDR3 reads CASTSRQVLNEKLFF. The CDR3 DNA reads TGTGCCAGCACCTCCCGACAGGTCCTTAATGAAAAACTGTTTTTT.